This T cell receptor (beta chain) emerged from a study of blood T cell repertoires in COVID-19. Study in general: PBMCs, B-cell-depleted T cells, or T cells provided the cDNA or gDNA that made up the material.

Germline-derived CDR1 and CDR2 are LNHDA and SQIVND (reference sequence). After removal of 7 bases from V and 0 bases from J, the junction contained 11 bases not matched to a gene. The CDR3 runs to 16 residues. The table came from immunoSEQ multiplex PCR; TCRdb's copy has only in-frame clones and leaves some out. The data show some 300,000 clones, around 87% seen once. The TCR was taken from a woman under 30 with acute COVID-19. Sample: PBMCs or T cells enriched from blood (not recorded which). The gene calls are TRBV19 and TRBJ1-1; the match to TRBD1 covers 7 bases. CDR3 sequence reads: CASTNLGGRVNTEAFF. The CDR3 nucleotides are TGTGCCAGTACCAACTTAGGGGGCCGGGTGAACACTGAAGCTTTCTTT.